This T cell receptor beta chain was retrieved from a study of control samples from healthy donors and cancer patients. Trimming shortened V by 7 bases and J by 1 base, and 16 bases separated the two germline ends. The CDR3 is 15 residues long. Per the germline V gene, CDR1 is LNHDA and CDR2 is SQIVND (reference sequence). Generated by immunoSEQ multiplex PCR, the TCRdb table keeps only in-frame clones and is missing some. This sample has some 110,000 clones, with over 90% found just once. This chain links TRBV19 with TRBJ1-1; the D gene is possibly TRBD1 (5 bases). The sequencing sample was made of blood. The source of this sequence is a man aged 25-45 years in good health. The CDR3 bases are TGTGCCAGTATGGGCGGGGGTGGCCCGAACACTGAAGCTTTCTTT. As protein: CASMGGGGPNTEAFF. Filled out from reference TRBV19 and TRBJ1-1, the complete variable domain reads DGGITQSPKYLFRKEGQNVTLSCEQNLNHDAMYWYRQDPGQGLRLIYYSQIVNDFQKGDIAEGYSVSREKKESFPLTVTSAQKNPTAFYLCASMGGGGPNTEAFFGQGTRLTVV.